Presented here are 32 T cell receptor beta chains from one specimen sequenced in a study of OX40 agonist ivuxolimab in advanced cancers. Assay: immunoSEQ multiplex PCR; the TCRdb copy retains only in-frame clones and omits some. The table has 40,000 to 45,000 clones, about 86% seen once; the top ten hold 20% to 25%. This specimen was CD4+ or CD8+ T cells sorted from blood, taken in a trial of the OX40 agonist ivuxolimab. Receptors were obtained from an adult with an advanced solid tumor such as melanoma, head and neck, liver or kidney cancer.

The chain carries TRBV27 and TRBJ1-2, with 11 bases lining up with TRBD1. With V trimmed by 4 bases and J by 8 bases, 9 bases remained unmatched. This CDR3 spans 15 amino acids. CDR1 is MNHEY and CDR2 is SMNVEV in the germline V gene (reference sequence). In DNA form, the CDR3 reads TGTGCCAGCAGTTCTCCGGGACAGGGGGATCGCGGCTACACCTTC. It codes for CASSSPGQGDRGYTF.

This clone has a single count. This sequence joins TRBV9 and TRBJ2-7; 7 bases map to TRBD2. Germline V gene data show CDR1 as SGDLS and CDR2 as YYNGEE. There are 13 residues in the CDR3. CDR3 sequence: CVPAEGTKYEQYV. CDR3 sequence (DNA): TGTGTCCCGGCCGAGGGGACTAAATACGAGCAGTACGTC.

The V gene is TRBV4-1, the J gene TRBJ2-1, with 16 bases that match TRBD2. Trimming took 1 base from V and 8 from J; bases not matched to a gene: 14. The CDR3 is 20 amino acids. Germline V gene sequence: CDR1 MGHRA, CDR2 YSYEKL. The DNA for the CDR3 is TGCGCCAGCAGCCAAGTCCCGGGACTAGCGGGGGGGGAGCTAGGCGATGAGCAGTTCTTC. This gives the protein CASSQVPGLAGGELGDEQFF.

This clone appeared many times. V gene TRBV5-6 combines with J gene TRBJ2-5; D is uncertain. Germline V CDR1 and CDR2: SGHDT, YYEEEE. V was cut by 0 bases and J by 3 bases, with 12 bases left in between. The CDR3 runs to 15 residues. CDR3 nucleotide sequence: TGTGCCAGCAGCTTGGACCCACGGGCAGAAGAGACCCAGTACTTC. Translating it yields CASSLDPRAEETQYF.

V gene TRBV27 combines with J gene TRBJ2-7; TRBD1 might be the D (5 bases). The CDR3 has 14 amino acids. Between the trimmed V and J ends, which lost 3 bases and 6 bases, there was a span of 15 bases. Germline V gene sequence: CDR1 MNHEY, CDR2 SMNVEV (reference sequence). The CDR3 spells CASSFGTPQGEQYF. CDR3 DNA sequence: TGTGCCAGCAGTTTTGGCACCCCCCAGGGCGAGCAGTACTTC.

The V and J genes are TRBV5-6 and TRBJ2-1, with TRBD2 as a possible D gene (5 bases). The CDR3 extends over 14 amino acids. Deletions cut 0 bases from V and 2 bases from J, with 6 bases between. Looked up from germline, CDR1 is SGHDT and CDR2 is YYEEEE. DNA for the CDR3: TGTGCCAGCAGCTTGGACGGGACCTACAATGAGCAGTTCTTC. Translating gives CASSLDGTYNEQFF.

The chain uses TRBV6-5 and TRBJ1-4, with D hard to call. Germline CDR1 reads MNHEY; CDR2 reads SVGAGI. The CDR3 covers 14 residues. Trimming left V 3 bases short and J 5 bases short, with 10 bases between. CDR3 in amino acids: CASSYSVSNEKLFF. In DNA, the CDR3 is TGTGCCAGCAGTTATTCAGTTTCGAATGAAAAACTGTTTTTT.

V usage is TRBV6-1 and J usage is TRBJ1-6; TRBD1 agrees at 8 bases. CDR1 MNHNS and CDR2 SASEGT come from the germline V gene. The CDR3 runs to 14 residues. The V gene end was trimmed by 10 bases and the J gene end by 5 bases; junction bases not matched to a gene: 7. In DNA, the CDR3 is TGTGCCACCGCGCCGGGACAGGATAATTCACCCCTCCACTTT. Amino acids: CATAPGQDNSPLHF.

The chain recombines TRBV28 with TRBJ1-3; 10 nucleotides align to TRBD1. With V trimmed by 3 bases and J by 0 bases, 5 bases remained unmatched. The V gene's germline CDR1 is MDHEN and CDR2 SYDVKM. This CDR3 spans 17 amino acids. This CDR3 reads CASSFGTGDNSGNTIYF. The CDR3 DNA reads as TGTGCCAGCAGTTTCGGGACAGGGGATAACTCTGGAAACACCATATATTTT.

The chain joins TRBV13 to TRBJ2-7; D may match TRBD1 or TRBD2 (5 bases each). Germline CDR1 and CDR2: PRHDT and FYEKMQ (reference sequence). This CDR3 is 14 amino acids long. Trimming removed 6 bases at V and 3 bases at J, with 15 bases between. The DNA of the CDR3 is TGTGCCAGCAGGTTACGGGGCCCCTTCTACGAGCAGTACTTC. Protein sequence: CASRLRGPFYEQYF. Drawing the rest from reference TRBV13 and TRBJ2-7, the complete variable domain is AAGVIQSPRHLIKEKRETATLKCYPIPRHDTVYWYQQGPGQDPQFLISFYEKMQSDKGSIPDRFSAQQFSDYHSELNMSSLELGDSALYFCASRLRGPFYEQYFGPGTRLTVT.

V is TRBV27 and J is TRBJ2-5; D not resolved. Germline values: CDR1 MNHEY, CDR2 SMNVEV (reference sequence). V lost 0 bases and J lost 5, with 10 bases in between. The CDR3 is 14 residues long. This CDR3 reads CASSLSTSSETQYF. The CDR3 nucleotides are TGTGCCAGCAGTTTATCGACGAGTTCGGAGACCCAGTACTTC.

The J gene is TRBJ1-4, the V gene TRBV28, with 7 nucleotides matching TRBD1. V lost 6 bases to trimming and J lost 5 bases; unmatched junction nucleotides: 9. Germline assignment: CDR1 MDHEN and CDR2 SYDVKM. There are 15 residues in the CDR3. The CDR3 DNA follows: TGTGCCAGCAGCCTTACGGGACAGCGAAATGAAAAACTGTTTTTT. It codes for CASSLTGQRNEKLFF.

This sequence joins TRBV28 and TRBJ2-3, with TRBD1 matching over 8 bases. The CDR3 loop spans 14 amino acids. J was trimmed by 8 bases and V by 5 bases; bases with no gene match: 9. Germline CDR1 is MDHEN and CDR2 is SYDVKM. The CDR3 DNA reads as TGTGCCAGCAGTCCTACACTGACAGGGGTTACGCAGTATTTT. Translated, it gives CASSPTLTGVTQYF.

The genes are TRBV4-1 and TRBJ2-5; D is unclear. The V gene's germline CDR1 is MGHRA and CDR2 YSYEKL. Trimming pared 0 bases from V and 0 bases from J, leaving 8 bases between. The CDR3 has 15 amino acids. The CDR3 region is CASSQDLEYQETQYF. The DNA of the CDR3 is TGCGCCAGCAGCCAAGATCTAGAATACCAAGAGACCCAGTACTTC.

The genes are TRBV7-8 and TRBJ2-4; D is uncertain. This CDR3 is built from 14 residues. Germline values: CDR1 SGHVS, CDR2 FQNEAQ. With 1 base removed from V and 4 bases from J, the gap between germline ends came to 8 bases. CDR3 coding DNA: TGTGCCAGCAGCTTAGACGGGTCGAAAAACATTCAGTACTTC. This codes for CASSLDGSKNIQYF. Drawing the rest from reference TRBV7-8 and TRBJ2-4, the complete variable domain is GAGVSQSPRYKVAKRGQDVALRCDPISGHVSLFWYQQALGQGPEFLTYFQNEAQLDKSGLPSDRFFAERPEGSVSTLKIQRTQQEDSAVYLCASSLDGSKNIQYFGAGTRLSVL.

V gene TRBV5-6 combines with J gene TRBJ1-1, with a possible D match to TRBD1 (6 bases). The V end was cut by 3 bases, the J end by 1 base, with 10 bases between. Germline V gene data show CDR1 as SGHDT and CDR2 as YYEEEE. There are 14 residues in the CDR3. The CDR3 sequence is CASSYPQGNTEAFF. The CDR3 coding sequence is TGTGCCAGCAGCTACCCACAGGGGAACACTGAAGCTTTCTTT.

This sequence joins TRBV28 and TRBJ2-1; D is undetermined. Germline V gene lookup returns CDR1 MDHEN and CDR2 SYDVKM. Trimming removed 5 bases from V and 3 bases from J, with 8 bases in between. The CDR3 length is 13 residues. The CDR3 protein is CASSARLYNEQFF. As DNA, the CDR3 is TGTGCCAGCAGTGCGAGACTCTACAATGAGCAGTTCTTC. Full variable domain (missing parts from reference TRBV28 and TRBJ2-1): DVKVTQSSRYLVKRTGEKVFLECVQDMDHENMFWYRQDPGLGLRLIYFSYDVKMKEKGDIPEGYSVSREKKERFSLILESASTNQTSMYLCASSARLYNEQFFGPGTRLTVL.

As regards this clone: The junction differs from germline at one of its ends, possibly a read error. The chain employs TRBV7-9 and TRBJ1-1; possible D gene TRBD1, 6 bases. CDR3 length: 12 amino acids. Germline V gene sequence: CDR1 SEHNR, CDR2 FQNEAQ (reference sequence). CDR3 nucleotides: TGTGCCAGCACTTTGGGGGGCTCTGAAACTTTCTTT. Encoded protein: CASTLGGSETFF.

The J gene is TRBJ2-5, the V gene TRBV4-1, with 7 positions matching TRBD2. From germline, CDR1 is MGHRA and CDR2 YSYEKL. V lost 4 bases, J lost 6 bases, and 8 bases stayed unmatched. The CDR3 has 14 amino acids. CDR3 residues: CASSPATGTKTQYF. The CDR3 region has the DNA TGCGCCAGCAGCCCTGCTACGGGGACTAAGACCCAGTACTTC.

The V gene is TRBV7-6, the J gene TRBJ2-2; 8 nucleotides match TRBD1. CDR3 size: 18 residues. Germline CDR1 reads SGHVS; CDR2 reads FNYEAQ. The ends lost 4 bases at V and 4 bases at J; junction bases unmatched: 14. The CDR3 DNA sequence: TGTGCCAGCAGCTCTGGACAGGGCGAAGGCAGTGGCACCGGGGAGCTGTTTTTT. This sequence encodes CASSSGQGEGSGTGELFF.

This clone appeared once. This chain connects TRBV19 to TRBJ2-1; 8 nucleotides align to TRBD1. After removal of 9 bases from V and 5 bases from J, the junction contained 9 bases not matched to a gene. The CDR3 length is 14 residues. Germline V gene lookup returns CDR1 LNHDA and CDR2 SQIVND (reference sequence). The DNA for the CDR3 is TGTGCCAGCCACGGACAGGGCATAAACAATGAGCAGTTCTTC. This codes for CASHGQGINNEQFF.

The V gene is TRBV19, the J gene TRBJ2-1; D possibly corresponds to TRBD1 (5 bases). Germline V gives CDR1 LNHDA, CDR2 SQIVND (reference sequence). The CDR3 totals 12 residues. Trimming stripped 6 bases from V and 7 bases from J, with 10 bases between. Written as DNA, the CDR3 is TGTGCCAGTAGGGCCCAGGGAAATGAGCAGTTCTTC. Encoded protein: CASRAQGNEQFF. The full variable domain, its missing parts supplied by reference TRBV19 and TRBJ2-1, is DGGITQSPKYLFRKEGQNVTLSCEQNLNHDAMYWYRQDPGQGLRLIYYSQIVNDFQKGDIAEGYSVSREKKESFPLTVTSAQKNPTAFYLCASRAQGNEQFFGPGTRLTVL.

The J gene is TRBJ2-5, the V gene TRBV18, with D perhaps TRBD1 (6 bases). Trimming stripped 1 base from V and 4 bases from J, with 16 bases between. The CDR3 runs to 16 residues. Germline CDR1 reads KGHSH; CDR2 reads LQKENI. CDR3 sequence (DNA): TGTGCCAGCTCACCACAGACGGACAGTGCCCGAGAGACCCAGTACTTC. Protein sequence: CASSPQTDSARETQYF.

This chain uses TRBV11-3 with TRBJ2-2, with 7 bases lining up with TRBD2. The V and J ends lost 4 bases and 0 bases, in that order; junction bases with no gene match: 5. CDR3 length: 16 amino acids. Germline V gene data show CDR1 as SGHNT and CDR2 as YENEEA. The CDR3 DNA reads TGTGCCAGCAGCTCTTGGGGGGGACCGAACACCGGGGAGCTGTTTTTT. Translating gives CASSSWGGPNTGELFF.

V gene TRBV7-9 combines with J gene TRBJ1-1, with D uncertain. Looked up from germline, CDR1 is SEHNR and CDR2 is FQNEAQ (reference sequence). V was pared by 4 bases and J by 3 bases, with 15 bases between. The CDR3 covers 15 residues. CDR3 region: CASSYLDSWDTEAFF. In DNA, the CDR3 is TGTGCCAGCAGCTACCTGGACTCATGGGACACTGAAGCTTTCTTT. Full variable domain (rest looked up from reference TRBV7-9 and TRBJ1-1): DTGVSQNPRHKITKRGQNVTFRCDPISEHNRLYWYRQTLGQGPEFLTYFQNEAQLEKSRLLSDRFSAERPKGSFSTLEIQRTEQGDSAMYLCASSYLDSWDTEAFFGQGTRLTVV.

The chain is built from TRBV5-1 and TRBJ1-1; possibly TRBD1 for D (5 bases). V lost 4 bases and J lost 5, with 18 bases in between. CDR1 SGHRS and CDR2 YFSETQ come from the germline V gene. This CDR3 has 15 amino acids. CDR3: CASSASGSANTEAFF. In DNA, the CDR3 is TGCGCCAGCAGCGCTTCAGGGTCGGCGAATACTGAAGCTTTCTTT.

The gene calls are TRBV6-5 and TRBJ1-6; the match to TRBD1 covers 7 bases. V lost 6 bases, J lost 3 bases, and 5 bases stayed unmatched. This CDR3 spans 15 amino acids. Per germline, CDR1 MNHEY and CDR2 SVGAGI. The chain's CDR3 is CASREQGFYNSPLHF. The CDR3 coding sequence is TGTGCCAGCAGGGAACAGGGGTTCTATAATTCACCCCTCCACTTT.

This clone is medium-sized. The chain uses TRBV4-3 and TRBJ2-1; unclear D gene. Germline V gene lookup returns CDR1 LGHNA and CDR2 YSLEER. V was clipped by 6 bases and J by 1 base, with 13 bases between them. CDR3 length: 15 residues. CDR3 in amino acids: CASSSSRASYNEQFF. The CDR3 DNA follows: TGCGCCAGCAGTTCGAGTAGGGCGTCCTACAATGAGCAGTTCTTC.

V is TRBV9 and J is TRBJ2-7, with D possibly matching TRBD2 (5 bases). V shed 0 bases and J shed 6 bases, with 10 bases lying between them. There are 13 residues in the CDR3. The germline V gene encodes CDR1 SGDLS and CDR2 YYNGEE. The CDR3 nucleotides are TGTGCCAGCAGCGTAGCTACGGGGAGCGAGCAGTACTTC. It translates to CASSVATGSEQYF.

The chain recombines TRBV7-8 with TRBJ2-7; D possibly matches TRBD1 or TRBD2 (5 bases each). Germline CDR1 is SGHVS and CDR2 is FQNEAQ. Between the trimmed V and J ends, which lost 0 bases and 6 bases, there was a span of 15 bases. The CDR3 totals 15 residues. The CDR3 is CASSLAPGRAGEQYV. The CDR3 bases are TGTGCCAGCAGCTTAGCGCCAGGGCGGGCTGGCGAGCAGTACGTC.

CDR3 DNA: TGTGCCAGCAGTCTAGGGGGGGCCAATCAGCCCCAGCATTTT. Its protein is CASSLGGANQPQHF. The V gene is TRBV28, the J gene TRBJ1-5; tentatively, D is TRBD1 (6 bases). The V end was cut by 5 bases, the J end by 3 bases, with 11 bases between. This CDR3 contains 14 residues. Germline V CDR1 and CDR2: MDHEN, SYDVKM.

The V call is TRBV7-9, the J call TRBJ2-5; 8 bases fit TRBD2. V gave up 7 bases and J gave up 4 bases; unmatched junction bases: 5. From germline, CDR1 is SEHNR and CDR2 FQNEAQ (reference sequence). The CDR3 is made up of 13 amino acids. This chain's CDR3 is CASTHRGGETQYF. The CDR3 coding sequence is TGTGCCAGCACCCACCGGGGGGGAGAGACCCAGTACTTC.